The rows below give T cell receptor beta chains drawn from one sample of a study of cytomegalovirus exposure and HLA in healthy donors. Method: immunoSEQ multiplex PCR; TCRdb's copy keeps in-frame clones and lacks some. The table lists under 150,000 clones, 75% to 80% of them singletons. Sequencing used PBMCs. Every receptor here comes from a male donor in good health and CMV-seronegative. Both conserved end residues are part of each CDR3. A D gene is named only where the DNA matches it firmly. Size is stated for part of the rows, as once, few or many counts, or as a class when the clone is expanded.

16	TRBD1	TRBV6-4	.	TRBJ2-2	CASSGHRGRRDGELFF	TGTGCCAGCAGTGGACACAGGGGCAGACGGGACGGGGAGCTGTTTTTT
15	.	TRBV6-5	.	TRBJ1-2	CASSYSSDSHYGYTF	TGTGCCAGCAGTTACTCCTCGGACAGCCACTATGGCTACACCTTC
15	.	TRBV7-2	few	TRBJ1-1	CASSPMGAMNTEAFF	TGTGCCAGCAGCCCGATGGGGGCCATGAACACTGAAGCTTTCTTT
12	.	TRBV2	few	TRBJ2-7	CASRVARSEQYF	TGTGCCAGCAGGGTGGCCCGTTCCGAGCAGTACTTC
15	TRBD1	TRBV19	.	TRBJ1-2	CASSRGQGSFYGYTF	TGTGCCAGTAGTAGGGGACAGGGCTCTTTCTATGGCTACACCTTC
14	TRBD1	TRBV10-3	few	TRBJ1-1	CAIRVGQGRTEAFF	TGTGCCATCAGAGTGGGACAGGGGAGAACTGAAGCTTTCTTT
16	.	TRBV25-1	.	TRBJ2-7	CASSTTGRHRLTEQYF	TGTGCCAGCAGCACAACCGGGAGACACCGACTTACCGAGCAGTACTTC
15	TRBD2	TRBV9	.	TRBJ2-5	CASSRRGDLQETQYF	TGTGCCAGCAGCCGGCGGGGGGACCTCCAAGAGACCCAGTACTTC
14	.	TRBV5-1	.	TRBJ2-7	CASSLGDTENEQYF	TGCGCCAGCAGCTTGGGGGACACGGAGAACGAGCAGTACTTC
15	.	TRBV5-6	once	TRBJ2-1	CASSLARAGHNEQFF	TGTGCCAGCAGCTTGGCCAGGGCAGGCCACAATGAGCAGTTCTTC
15	.	TRBV27	.	TRBJ1-5	CASSLGGVGNQPQHF	TGTGCCAGCAGTCTGGGAGGGGTAGGCAATCAGCCCCAGCATTTT
12	.	TRBV2	.	TRBJ2-7	CASEGTLYEQYF	TGTGCCAGCGAGGGGACTCTCTACGAGCAGTACTTC
14	TRBD1	TRBV5-1	.	TRBJ1-2	CASSSGQGDYGYTF	TGCGCCAGCAGCTCGGGACAGGGGGACTATGGCTACACCTTC
16	TRBD1	TRBV4-1	few	TRBJ1-5	CASSQRGQDSNQPQHF	TGCGCCAGCAGCCAACGGGGACAGGATAGCAATCAGCCCCAGCATTTT
17	.	TRBV4-2	.	TRBJ1-2	CASSQDTGRGRLTGYTF	TGTGCCAGCAGCCAAGATACTGGCAGGGGCCGTCTGACTGGCTACACCTTC
16	.	TRBV4-3	few	TRBJ1-2	CASSVEVNFLGYGYTF	TGCGCCAGCAGCGTGGAGGTCAACTTCCTCGGCTATGGCTACACCTTC
13	.	TRBV30	.	TRBJ1-2	CAWSVIGGSGYTF	TGTGCCTGGAGTGTAATAGGGGGATCAGGCTACACCTTC
14	.	TRBV6-5	.	TRBJ1-4	CASSYTTPGEKLFF	TGTGCCAGCAGTTACACCACTCCAGGGGAGAAACTGTTTTTT
16	TRBD2	TRBV27	.	TRBJ2-4	CASSFGAGLAKDIQYF	TGTGCCAGCAGTTTCGGGGCGGGACTAGCAAAGGACATTCAGTACTTC
15	.	TRBV19	.	TRBJ1-4	CASSILTGPNEKLFF	TGTGCCAGTAGTATTTTGACAGGCCCTAATGAAAAACTGTTTTTT
12	TRBD1	TRBV7-9	.	TRBJ2-1	CASSPQGDEQFF	TGTGCCAGCAGCCCACAGGGGGATGAGCAGTTCTTC
15	TRBD2	TRBV7-2	.	TRBJ2-1	CASSLGLAGDNEQFF	TGTGCCAGCAGCTTGGGACTAGCGGGAGACAATGAGCAGTTCTTC